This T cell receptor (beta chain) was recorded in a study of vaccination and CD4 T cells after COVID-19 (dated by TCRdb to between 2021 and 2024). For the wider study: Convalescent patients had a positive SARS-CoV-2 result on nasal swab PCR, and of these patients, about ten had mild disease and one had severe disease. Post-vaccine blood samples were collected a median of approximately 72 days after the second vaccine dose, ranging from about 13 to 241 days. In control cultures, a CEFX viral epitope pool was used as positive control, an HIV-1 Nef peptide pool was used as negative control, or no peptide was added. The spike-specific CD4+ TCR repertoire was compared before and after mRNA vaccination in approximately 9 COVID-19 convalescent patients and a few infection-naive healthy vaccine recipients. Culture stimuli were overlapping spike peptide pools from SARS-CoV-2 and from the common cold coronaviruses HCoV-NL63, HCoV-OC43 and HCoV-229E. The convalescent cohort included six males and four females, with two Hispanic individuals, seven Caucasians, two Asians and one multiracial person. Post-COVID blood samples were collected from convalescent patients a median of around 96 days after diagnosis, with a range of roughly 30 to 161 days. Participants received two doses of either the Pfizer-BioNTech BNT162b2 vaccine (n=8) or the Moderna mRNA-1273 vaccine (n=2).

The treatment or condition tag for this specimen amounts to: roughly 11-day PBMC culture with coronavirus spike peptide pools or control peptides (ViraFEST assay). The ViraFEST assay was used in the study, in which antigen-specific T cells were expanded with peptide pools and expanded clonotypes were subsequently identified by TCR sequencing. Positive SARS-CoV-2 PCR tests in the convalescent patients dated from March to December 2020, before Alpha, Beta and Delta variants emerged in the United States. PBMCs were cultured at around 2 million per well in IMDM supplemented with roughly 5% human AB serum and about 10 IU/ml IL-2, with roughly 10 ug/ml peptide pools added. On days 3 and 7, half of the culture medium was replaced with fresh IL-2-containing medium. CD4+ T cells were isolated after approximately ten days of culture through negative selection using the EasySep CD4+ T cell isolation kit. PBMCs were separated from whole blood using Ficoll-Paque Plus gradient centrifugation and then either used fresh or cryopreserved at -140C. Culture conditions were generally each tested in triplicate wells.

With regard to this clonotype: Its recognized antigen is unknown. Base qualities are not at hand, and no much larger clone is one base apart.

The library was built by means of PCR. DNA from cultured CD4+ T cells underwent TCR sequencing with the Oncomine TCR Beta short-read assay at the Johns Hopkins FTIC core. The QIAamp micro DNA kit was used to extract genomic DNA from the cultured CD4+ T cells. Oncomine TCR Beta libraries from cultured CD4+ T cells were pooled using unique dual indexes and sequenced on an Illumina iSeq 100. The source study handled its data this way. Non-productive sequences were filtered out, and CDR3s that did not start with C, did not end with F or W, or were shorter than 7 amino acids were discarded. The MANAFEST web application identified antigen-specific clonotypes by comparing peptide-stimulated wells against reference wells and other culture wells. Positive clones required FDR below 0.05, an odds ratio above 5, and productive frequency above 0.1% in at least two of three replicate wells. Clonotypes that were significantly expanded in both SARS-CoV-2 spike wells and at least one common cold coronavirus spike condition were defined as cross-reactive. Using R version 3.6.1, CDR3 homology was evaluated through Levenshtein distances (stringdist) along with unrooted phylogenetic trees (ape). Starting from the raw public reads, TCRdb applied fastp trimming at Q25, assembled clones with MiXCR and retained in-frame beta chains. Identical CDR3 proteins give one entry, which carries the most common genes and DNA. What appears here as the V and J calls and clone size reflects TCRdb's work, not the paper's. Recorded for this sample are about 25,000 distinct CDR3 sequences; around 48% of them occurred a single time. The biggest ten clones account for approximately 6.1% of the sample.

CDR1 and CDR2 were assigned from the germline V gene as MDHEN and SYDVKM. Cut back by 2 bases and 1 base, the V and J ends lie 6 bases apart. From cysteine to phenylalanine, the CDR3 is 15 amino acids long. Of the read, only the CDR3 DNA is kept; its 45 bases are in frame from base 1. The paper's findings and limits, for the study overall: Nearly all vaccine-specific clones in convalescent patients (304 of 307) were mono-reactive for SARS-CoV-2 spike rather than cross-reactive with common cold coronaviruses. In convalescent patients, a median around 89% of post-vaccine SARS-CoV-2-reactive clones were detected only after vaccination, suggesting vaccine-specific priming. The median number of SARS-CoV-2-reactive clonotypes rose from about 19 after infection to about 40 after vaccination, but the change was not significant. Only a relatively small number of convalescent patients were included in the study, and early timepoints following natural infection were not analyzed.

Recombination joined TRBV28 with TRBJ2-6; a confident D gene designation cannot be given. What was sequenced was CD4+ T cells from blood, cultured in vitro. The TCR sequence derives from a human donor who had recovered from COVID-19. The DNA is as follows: TGTGCCAGCAGTTTACCCAAATCTGGGGCCAACGTCCTGACTTTC. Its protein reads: CASSLPKSGANVLTF.